This T cell receptor (beta chain) came from a study of shared clonotypes between healthy human individuals. Positive CCR7 selection of CD45RO-negative cells yielded the naive CD8 cells, and terminally differentiated effector memory CD45RA+ cells were excluded. Some clones are missing from TCRdb's copy, which holds only in-frame ones; the method was immunoSEQ multiplex PCR. The profile shows 550,000 to 750,000 clones, roughly nine tenths of them singletons. Germline V gene lookup returns CDR1 SGDLS and CDR2 YYNGEE. The V end lost 4 bases, the J end lost 7 bases, and 17 bases lay between the germline ends. The CDR3 is 14 residues long.

The gene calls are TRBV9 and TRBJ1-2; a weak D match, TRBD1 (5 bases). Sequencing was done on a sample of naive CD8+ T cells sorted from blood. The clonotype was recovered from a young man in good health. The DNA for the CDR3 is TGTGCCAGCAGCCCTACCGGGACTCGCTCTGGCTACACCTTC. Amino acid sequence: CASSPTGTRSGYTF. The whole variable domain, filled in from reference TRBV9 and TRBJ1-2, reads DSGVTQTPKHLITATGQRVTLRCSPRSGDLSVYWYQQSLDQGLQFLIQYYNGEERAKGNILERFSAQQFPDLHSELNLSSLELGDSALYFCASSPTGTRSGYTFGSGTRLTVV.